A single sample gave rise to the 13 T cell receptor beta chains below, sequenced in a study of blood T cell repertoires in COVID-19. Produced via immunoSEQ multiplex PCR; TCRdb's table is partial and in-frame only. The sample yields under 200,000 clones, around nine tenths seen once. Sequences were obtained from peripheral blood. The receptors were sampled from a man aged 65 to 85 with acute or convalescent COVID-19.

This rearrangement joins TRBV30 to TRBJ1-6; tentative D call: TRBD1 (5 bases). The CDR3 spans 14 residues. The ends were cut back, 5 bases at V and 8 bases at J, with 16 bases in the middle. The V gene's germline CDR1 is GTSNPN and CDR2 SVGIG (reference sequence). DNA for the CDR3: TGTGCCTGGCAGATACAGGTCGTGTATTCACCCCTCCACTTT. The encoded protein is CAWQIQVVYSPLHF.

CDR3 nucleotide sequence: TGTGCCAGCAGCCTTCAGTCCGGGGTGTACACCGGGGAGCTGTTTTTT. It is translated as CASSLQSGVYTGELFF. The chain has TRBV5-7 and TRBJ2-2; D perhaps matches TRBD2 (5 bases). TRBV5-7 is treated as an ORF (open reading frame) with a function not yet certain. The CDR3 runs to 16 residues. V lost 4 bases, J lost 3 bases, and 16 bases lay in between.

V gene TRBV5-5 combines with J gene TRBJ1-2; D call uncertain. The V gene lost 0 bases and the J gene lost 4 bases, with 13 bases spanning the gap. The CDR3 is 15 residues long. Germline V gene lookup returns CDR1 SGHKS and CDR2 YYEKEE (reference sequence). The CDR3 DNA reads TGTGCCAGCAGCTTGGCCGGTGGCCCGGGCTATGGCTACACCTTC. Protein product: CASSLAGGPGYGYTF.

The chain carries TRBV24-1 and TRBJ2-5; a possible D gene is TRBD2 (5 bases). Trimming left V 4 bases short and J 10 bases short, with 12 bases between. This CDR3 is 12 amino acids long. The germline V gene has CDR1 KGHDR and CDR2 SFDVKD. The CDR3 protein is CATSEPRGIQYF. For the CDR3, the DNA is TGTGCCACCAGTGAACCTCGGGGAATCCAGTACTTC.

J is TRBJ2-6 and V is TRBV3-1 (or the pseudogene TRBV3-2); 8 bases align to TRBD1. Trimming at V came to 4 bases and at J to 4 bases, leaving 3 bases not matched to a gene. The CDR3 spans 15 residues. Germline CDR1 LGHDT, CDR2 YNNKEL (reference sequence). The CDR3 sequence: CASSLRGPGANVLTF. For the CDR3, the DNA is TGTGCCAGCAGCCTCAGGGGGCCCGGGGCCAACGTCCTGACTTTC.

V usage is TRBV28 and J usage is TRBJ2-7; a weak D match, TRBD1 (6 bases). Looked up from germline, CDR1 is MDHEN and CDR2 is SYDVKM. The CDR3 spans 14 residues. V lost 3 bases to trimming and J lost 3 bases, with 12 bases between them. The CDR3 is CASSFTGPLYEQYF. DNA of the CDR3: TGTGCCAGCAGTTTCACAGGGCCACTCTACGAGCAGTACTTC. Combining the CDR3 with reference TRBV28 and TRBJ2-7 gives the whole variable domain DVKVTQSSRYLVKRTGEKVFLECVQDMDHENMFWYRQDPGLGLRLIYFSYDVKMKEKGDIPEGYSVSREKKERFSLILESASTNQTSMYLCASSFTGPLYEQYFGPGTRLTVT.

This sequence joins TRBV18 and TRBJ1-5; 7 nucleotides align to TRBD1. The ends lost 4 bases at V and 5 bases at J; junction bases unmatched: 8. This CDR3 spans 15 amino acids. CDR1 is KGHSH and CDR2 is LQKENI in the germline V gene. The CDR3 loop reads CASSQGTDTHQPQHF. The CDR3, as DNA: TGTGCCAGCTCACAAGGGACAGACACCCATCAGCCCCAGCATTTT.

This rearrangement joins TRBV30 to TRBJ1-3; maybe TRBD1 (6 bases). V dropped 5 bases and J dropped 4 bases, with 15 bases sitting between them. In germline, CDR1 is GTSNPN, CDR2 SVGIG (reference sequence). The CDR3 has 14 residues. The CDR3 reads CAWADRRFGNTIYF. The CDR3 DNA is TGTGCCTGGGCCGACAGGCGGTTCGGAAACACCATATATTTT.

The chain is built from TRBV5-1 and TRBJ2-3; D is unresolved. The V and J ends lost 0 bases and 1 base respectively, with 6 bases between them. Germline CDR1 reads SGHRS; CDR2 reads YFSETQ. The CDR3 has 14 amino acids. CDR3: CASSLVRGTDTQYF. CDR3 coding DNA: TGCGCCAGCAGCTTGGTACGGGGCACAGATACGCAGTATTTT.

The gene calls are TRBV18 and TRBJ1-6, with 9 bases that match TRBD1. Germline CDR1 KGHSH, CDR2 LQKENI. The length of the CDR3 is 15 residues. With 3 bases clipped from V and 10 bases from J, the junction kept 7 bases outside the gene matches. The CDR3 DNA is TGTGCCAGCTCACCGGGGACAGGGTTTTACTCACCCCTCCACTTT. This sequence encodes CASSPGTGFYSPLHF.

The chain uses TRBV5-1 and TRBJ2-2; 13 bases map to TRBD2. The CDR3 is 15 residues long. The V gene end was trimmed by 4 bases and the J gene end by 5 bases; junction bases not matched to a gene: 2. Germline V gene sequence: CDR1 SGHRS, CDR2 YFSETQ. The CDR3 DNA follows: TGCGCCAGCAGCCCGGGACTAGCGGGGACCGGGGAGCTGTTTTTT. Protein: CASSPGLAGTGELFF. Full variable domain (outside the CDR3, taken from reference TRBV5-1 and TRBJ2-2): KAGVTQTPRYLIKTRGQQVTLSCSPISGHRSVSWYQQTPGQGLQFLFEYFSETQRNKGNFPGRFSGRQFSNSRSEMNVSTLELGDSALYLCASSPGLAGTGELFFGEGSRLTVL.

The V call is TRBV5-1, the J call TRBJ1-2, with 9 bases lining up with TRBD1. V shed 0 bases, J shed 6 bases, and the junction held 6 bases outside the gene matches. In germline, CDR1 is SGHRS, CDR2 YFSETQ. The CDR3 totals 15 residues. CDR3 region: CASSLGTGAFNGYTF. CDR3 nucleotide sequence: TGCGCCAGCAGCTTGGGGACAGGGGCTTTTAATGGCTACACCTTC. The variable domain in full, with the rest retrieved from reference TRBV5-1 and TRBJ1-2, is KAGVTQTPRYLIKTRGQQVTLSCSPISGHRSVSWYQQTPGQGLQFLFEYFSETQRNKGNFPGRFSGRQFSNSRSEMNVSTLELGDSALYLCASSLGTGAFNGYTFGSGTRLTVV.

The gene calls are TRBV6-2 or TRBV6-3 and TRBJ2-3, with 13 positions matching TRBD2. V shed 5 bases, J shed 10 bases, and the junction held 9 bases outside the gene matches. The CDR3 loop spans 15 amino acids. Germline CDR1 reads MNHEY; CDR2 reads SVGEGT. This CDR3 reads CASSNGTSGVASQYF. In DNA form, the CDR3 reads TGTGCCAGCAGTAACGGGACTAGCGGGGTTGCTTCGCAGTATTTT.